The 32 T cell receptor beta chains presented below share a single source sample, sequenced in a study of CD8 T cells in Susac syndrome. With random hexamers, 0.5 to 1 ug RNA was reverse transcribed. MiXCR, applied by TCRdb to the immunoSEQ multiplex PCR reads, yields one record per CDR3 protein. The sample has 200,000 to 250,000 distinct CDR3 sequences; roughly 90% are singletons. Input material: CD8+ T cells from PBMCs. All receptors come from a human donor with multiple sclerosis.

The chain couples TRBV15 to TRBJ1-1; a possible D gene is TRBD1 (6 bases). This CDR3 region has 14 residues. Trimming took 4 bases from V and 1 from J, leaving 10 bases between them. Germline CDR1 LNHNV, CDR2 YYDKDF (reference sequence). CDR3 sequence (DNA): TGTGCCACCAGCACCTGGACAGAGAACACTGAAGCTTTCTTT. It translates to CATSTWTENTEAFF. The variable domain in full, completed from reference TRBV15 and TRBJ1-1, reads DAMVIQNPRYQVTQFGKPVTLSCSQTLNHNVMYWYQQKSSQAPKLLFHYYDKDFNNEADTPDNFQSRRPNTSFCFLDIRSPGLGDTAMYLCATSTWTENTEAFFGQGTRLTVV.

The V and J genes are TRBV24-1 and TRBJ1-1; D gene uncertain. The CDR3 contains 12 residues. Trimming took off 1 base at V and 5 bases at J, with 4 bases between the two ends. Germline CDR1 reads KGHDR; CDR2 reads SFDVKD. This CDR3 is CATSDFGTEAFF. In DNA, the CDR3 is TGTGCCACCAGTGATTTTGGGACTGAAGCTTTCTTT.

This chain uses TRBV4-1 with TRBJ1-2; TRBD1 might be the D (6 bases). This CDR3 is 15 amino acids long. The germline V and J ends were trimmed by 1 base and 0 bases, with 9 bases remaining between them. Germline V lookup: CDR1 MGHRA, CDR2 YSYEKL. CDR3 coding DNA: TGCGCCAGCAGCCAAGTTGGGACAACTAACTATGGCTACACCTTC. Protein: CASSQVGTTNYGYTF.

CDR3 sequence reads: CSARAYLAGLGEQYF. The CDR3 nucleotides read TGCAGTGCTAGAGCCTACCTAGCGGGGCTCGGCGAGCAGTACTTC. The chain links TRBV20-1 to TRBJ2-7; TRBD2 matches 9 bases. V dropped 1 base and J dropped 6; count of bases not matched to a gene: 10. There are 15 residues in the CDR3. Looked up from germline, CDR1 is DFQATT and CDR2 is SNEGSKA (reference sequence).

This chain links TRBV29-1 with TRBJ2-3; TRBD2 matches at 10 bases. This CDR3 spans 16 amino acids. With 0 bases clipped from V and 4 bases from J, the junction kept 7 bases outside the gene matches. Per germline, CDR1 SQVTM and CDR2 ANQGSEA. The chain's CDR3 is CSVEDLEREGPDTQYF. As DNA, the CDR3 is TGCAGCGTTGAAGATCTGGAGCGGGAGGGCCCAGATACGCAGTATTTT.

The chain joins TRBV2 to TRBJ1-5; D remains unclear. V was clipped by 1 base and J by 9 bases, with 16 bases between them. Germline V CDR1 and CDR2: SNHLY, FYNNEI. The CDR3 spans 15 residues. The CDR3 nucleotides are TGTGCCAGCAGTGAAGGGAGCAGCCCCTTTCGGCCCCAGCATTTT. It codes for CASSEGSSPFRPQHF. Full variable domain (rest looked up from reference TRBV2 and TRBJ1-5): EPEVTQTPSHQVTQMGQEVILRCVPISNHLYFYWYRQILGQKVEFLVSFYNNEISEKSEIFDDQFSVERPDGSNFTLKIRSTKLEDSAMYFCASSEGSSPFRPQHFGDGTRLSIL.

CDR3 sequence reads: CASSQVGPQHEKLFF. In nucleotides, the CDR3 is TGCGCCAGCAGCCAAGTCGGTCCTCAGCATGAAAAACTGTTTTTT. The chain has TRBV4-3 and TRBJ1-4; D is unclear. Germline CDR1 and CDR2: LGHNA and YSLEER. V gave up 1 base and J gave up 6 bases, with 12 bases separating them. This CDR3 has 15 residues.

V is TRBV7-9 and J is TRBJ2-2, with 10 bases lining up with TRBD1. Per germline, CDR1 SEHNR and CDR2 FQNEAQ (reference sequence). Trimming removed 5 bases from V and 6 bases from J; junction bases left unmatched: 12. The CDR3 consists of 17 residues. CDR3: CASSPRPGQGIAGELFF. The DNA for the CDR3 is TGTGCCAGCAGCCCTAGGCCGGGACAGGGGATCGCCGGGGAGCTGTTTTTT.

V gene TRBV9 combines with J gene TRBJ1-1; D ambiguous. Germline V lookup: CDR1 SGDLS, CDR2 YYNGEE. V shed 3 bases and J shed 0 bases, with 9 bases lying between them. The CDR3 has 14 amino acids. The CDR3 DNA follows: TGTGCCAGCAGCGAACAGACCGTGAACACTGAAGCTTTCTTT. Translated: CASSEQTVNTEAFF. The complete variable domain, with remaining parts taken from reference TRBV9 and TRBJ1-1, reads DSGVTQTPKHLITATGQRVTLRCSPRSGDLSVYWYQQSLDQGLQFLIQYYNGEERAKGNILERFSAQQFPDLHSELNLSSLELGDSALYFCASSEQTVNTEAFFGQGTRLTVV.

This chain joins TRBV23-1 and TRBJ1-1; 7 nucleotides agree with TRBD1. TRBV23-1 is recorded as an ORF, its role being uncertain. CDR3 size: 17 residues. J gave up 0 bases and V 8 bases, and 15 bases lay outside the gene matches. CDR3: CASVRTGPGTMNTEAFF. DNA of the CDR3: TGCGCCAGCGTCCGGACAGGCCCGGGGACAATGAACACTGAAGCTTTCTTT.

This chain links TRBV28 with TRBJ2-7; a weak D match, TRBD2 (6 bases). CDR1 is MDHEN and CDR2 is SYDVKM in the germline V gene. The CDR3 spans 15 residues. V was shortened by 3 bases and J by 3 bases, with 15 bases between the two germline ends. The chain's CDR3 is CASSFSGVADYEQYF. The CDR3 DNA reads TGTGCCAGCAGTTTTTCGGGGGTTGCAGACTACGAGCAGTACTTC.

The rearrangement joins TRBV7-9 to TRBJ2-7, with D possibly being TRBD1 (7 bases). V shed 5 bases and J shed 2 bases, with 10 bases lying between them. The CDR3 is 13 amino acids. Germline lookup yields CDR1 SEHNR and CDR2 FQNEAQ (reference sequence). In DNA, the CDR3 is TGTGCCAGCAGCGCCAGGGGGGCCTACGAGCAGTACTTC. Protein sequence: CASSARGAYEQYF.

The CDR3 reads CASSQEGGRPSRYEQYF. In nucleotides, the CDR3 is TGTGCCAGCAGCCAAGAGGGGGGGCGACCTAGTAGGTACGAGCAGTACTTC. V and J are TRBV4-2 and TRBJ2-7; a possible D gene is TRBD2 (7 bases). V lost 0 bases and J lost 4, with 19 bases in between. Per the germline V gene, CDR1 is LGHNA and CDR2 is YNFKEQ. CDR3 length equals 17 residues.

V and J are TRBV29-1 and TRBJ1-2; D call uncertain. V lost 3 bases to trimming and J lost 2 bases, with 4 bases between them. The CDR3 is 11 amino acids. CDR1 and CDR2 (germline): SQVTM, ANQGSEA. Here the CDR3 reads CSVDENYGYTF. For the CDR3, the DNA is TGCAGCGTTGACGAAAACTATGGCTACACCTTC.

This clonotype has only a few counts. The V gene is TRBV28, the J gene TRBJ2-3; D ambiguous. Germline V gene sequence: CDR1 MDHEN, CDR2 SYDVKM. The CDR3 length is 12 residues. With 8 bases removed from V and 5 bases from J, the gap between germline ends came to 11 bases. In DNA, the CDR3 is TGTGCCAGCTCCTCGGGTGGAGATACGCAGTATTTT. Encoded protein: CASSSGGDTQYF.

The chain links TRBV10-3 to TRBJ2-4; TRBD1 agrees at 8 bases. In germline, CDR1 is ENHRY, CDR2 SYGVKD. This CDR3 is 15 amino acids long. V dropped 3 bases and J dropped 10; count of bases not matched to a gene: 11. The DNA for the CDR3 is TGTGCCATCAGTGACCCTATGACAGGGGTCACAATTCAGTACTTC. It encodes CAISDPMTGVTIQYF.

The chain uses TRBV29-1 and TRBJ2-1, with D uncertain. In germline, CDR1 is SQVTM, CDR2 ANQGSEA. This CDR3 has 10 residues. V shed 3 bases and J shed 7 bases, with 4 bases lying between them. CDR3 in amino acids: CSVEGNEQFF. DNA for the CDR3: TGCAGCGTTGAGGGGAATGAGCAGTTCTTC.

This chain connects TRBV19 to TRBJ2-1, with 7 bases fitting TRBD2. Germline CDR1 LNHDA, CDR2 SQIVND (reference sequence). V lost 5 bases and J lost 4; bases outside the gene matches: 5. The CDR3 covers 14 residues. The CDR3, as DNA: TGTGCCAGTAGTGCAGCGGGATTATACAATGAGCAGTTCTTC. The encoded protein is CASSAAGLYNEQFF.

The gene calls are TRBV27 and TRBJ1-4; D might be TRBD1 (6 bases). Trimming took off 6 bases at V and 7 bases at J, with 12 bases between the two ends. The CDR3 runs 13 residues. The germline gives CDR1 MNHEY, CDR2 SMNVEV (reference sequence). The CDR3 loop reads CASRQGSIEKLFF. In DNA, the CDR3 is TGTGCCAGCAGACAGGGATCAATTGAAAAACTGTTTTTT.

The chain recombines TRBV15 with TRBJ1-2; 8 positions agree with TRBD1. Trimming at V came to 0 bases and at J to 3 bases, leaving 3 bases not matched to a gene. Germline V gene data show CDR1 as LNHNV and CDR2 as YYDKDF (reference sequence). The CDR3 has 15 residues. The CDR3 protein is CATSRDDRGYYGYTF. As DNA, the CDR3 is TGTGCCACCAGCAGAGATGACAGGGGATACTATGGCTACACCTTC.

This sequence joins TRBV12-3 or TRBV12-4 and TRBJ2-1; no reliable D call. The V and J ends lost 4 bases and 5 bases respectively, with 9 bases between them. The CDR3 is 13 amino acids. CDR3 DNA: TGTGCCAGCAGTTCGTCTTCCCACAATGAGCAGTTCTTC. Translated, it gives CASSSSSHNEQFF.

V is TRBV19 and J is TRBJ1-5, with D maybe TRBD1 (6 bases). The CDR3 spans 14 residues. Per germline, CDR1 LNHDA and CDR2 SQIVND (reference sequence). Trimming stripped 6 bases from V and 3 bases from J, with 12 bases between. The DNA of the CDR3 is TGTGCCAGTAGACTCCGGGACAACAATCAGCCCCAGCATTTT. It translates to CASRLRDNNQPQHF.

CDR3: CASSPTGSQPQHF. The CDR3 DNA reads TGCGCCAGCAGCCCTACAGGGAGTCAGCCCCAGCATTTT. The gene calls are TRBV5-1 and TRBJ1-5, with D perhaps TRBD1 (6 bases). CDR1 is SGHRS and CDR2 is YFSETQ in the germline V gene. This CDR3 region has 13 residues. V gave up 4 bases and J gave up 6 bases, with 11 bases separating them.

This chain links TRBV12-3 or TRBV12-4 with TRBJ2-5, with D perhaps TRBD1 (6 bases). Trimming took off 6 bases at V and 2 bases at J, with 13 bases between the two ends. The CDR3 totals 14 residues. Written as DNA, the CDR3 is TGTGCCAGCAGCTGGGCCGGGACACAAGAGACCCAGTACTTC. Protein product: CASSWAGTQETQYF.

The chain recombines TRBV7-9 with TRBJ1-5; 7 bases map to TRBD1. The CDR3 has 15 amino acids. Germline V gene sequence: CDR1 SEHNR, CDR2 FQNEAQ (reference sequence). V lost 3 bases to trimming and J lost 0 bases; unmatched junction nucleotides: 2. The CDR3 DNA reads TGTGCCAGCAGCTTGACAGGGTCTAGCAATCAGCCCCAGCATTTT. The encoded protein is CASSLTGSSNQPQHF.

V usage is TRBV27 and J usage is TRBJ2-2; D is possibly TRBD1 (6 bases). There are 16 residues in the CDR3. Germline assignment: CDR1 MNHEY and CDR2 SMNVEV (reference sequence). Trimming shortened V by 5 bases and J by 8 bases, and 21 bases separated the two germline ends. This CDR3 reads CASSPHETGPEGELFF. In nucleotides, the CDR3 is TGTGCCAGCAGTCCCCATGAGACAGGCCCGGAAGGGGAGCTGTTTTTT.

The chain links TRBV7-9 to TRBJ1-2; no reliable D call. Trimming left V 5 bases short and J 3 bases short, with 13 bases between. The CDR3 runs 14 residues. Germline-derived CDR1 and CDR2 are SEHNR and FQNEAQ (reference sequence). This chain's CDR3 is CASSAFGSYYGYTF. The DNA for the CDR3 is TGTGCCAGCAGCGCGTTCGGTTCCTACTATGGCTACACCTTC.

V gene TRBV25-1 combines with J gene TRBJ2-1; D is undetermined. The CDR3 length is 13 residues. Germline V gene sequence: CDR1 MGHDK, CDR2 SYGVNS. V lost 3 bases and J lost 7, with 10 bases in between. The CDR3 region is CASSDSQANEQFF. CDR3 coding DNA: TGTGCCAGCAGTGATAGCCAAGCAAATGAGCAGTTCTTC.

The CDR3 region is CASSQSGTNTEAFF. DNA of the CDR3: TGCGCCAGCAGTCAATCGGGAACGAACACTGAAGCTTTCTTT. The V gene is TRBV23-1, the J gene TRBJ1-1, with unresolved D. TRBV23-1 is marked as an open reading frame, function uncertain. Trimming left V 0 bases short and J 1 base short, with 6 bases between. This CDR3 has 14 residues.

A word on this clonotype: A junction end diverges from the germline sequence, so it may reflect a read error. This CDR3 reads CASRYALGQGTPNAEAFF. CDR3 coding DNA: TGTGCCAGCAGATATGCCCTGGGACAGGGAACTCCGAACGCTGAAGCTTTCTTT. The chain links TRBV12-3 or TRBV12-4 to TRBJ1-1, with 9 nucleotides matching TRBD1. This CDR3 region has 18 residues.

This clonotype showed up just a few times. The chain uses TRBV7-9 and TRBJ1-4; D is unclear. The CDR3 length is 14 residues. The V end was cut by 5 bases, the J end by 2 bases, with 9 bases between. Germline CDR1 and CDR2: SEHNR and FQNEAQ (reference sequence). The CDR3, as DNA: TGTGCCAGCAGCCTCCGAGGGACTAATGAAAAACTGTTTTTT. It yields the protein CASSLRGTNEKLFF.

The rearrangement uses TRBV11-2 and TRBJ2-3; 9 bases map to TRBD1. The CDR3 has 16 amino acids. Trimming at V came to 3 bases and at J to 3 bases, leaving 7 bases not matched to a gene. Germline CDR1 SGHAT, CDR2 FQNNGV. The CDR3 reads CASSFFIGQGTDTQYF. CDR3 coding DNA: TGTGCCAGCAGCTTTTTCATCGGACAGGGGACAGATACGCAGTATTTT.